This TCR beta chain was profiled in a study of T cell responses to AZD1222 COVID-19 vaccine. Whole-study findings and limits: Females outnumbered males among donors, who were mostly white British; clonal diversity was possibly underestimated.

Notes on this clone: Its antigen is currently unknown.

Repertoires were generated with immunoSEQ multiplex PCR, while TCRdb's copy carries only in-frame clones and drops some. The sample yields approximately 75,000 clones, roughly 84% seen once. This CDR3 is built from 14 residues. Germline V gene lookup returns CDR1 SNHLY and CDR2 FYNNEI. V was trimmed by 1 base and J by 3 bases, leaving 7 bases between them. Sequenced here: peripheral blood, sampled 28 days after the second AZD1222 dose. This chain links TRBV2 with TRBJ1-5; no reliable D call. The source of this sequence is an adult who received the AZD1222 COVID-19 vaccine. The chain's CDR3 is CASSEEVPNQPQHF. The CDR3 DNA sequence: TGTGCCAGCAGTGAAGAGGTTCCCAATCAGCCCCAGCATTTT.